What follows are 2 T cell receptor beta chains derived from one specimen sequenced in a study of blood T cell repertoires in COVID-19. The method was immunoSEQ multiplex PCR; TCRdb's version includes in-frame clones alone and lacks a portion of them. The table records about 62,000 clones, around 66% of them present only once. Sequencing was carried out using PBMCs or T cells enriched from blood (not recorded which). The receptor set was obtained from a woman aged 60-70 years who had been exposed to COVID-19.

This sequence joins TRBV12-3 or TRBV12-4 and TRBJ1-1, with TRBD1 as a possible D gene (5 bases). The CDR3 has 13 amino acids. Trimming removed 6 bases from V and 8 bases from J, with 16 bases in between. In DNA, the CDR3 is TGTGCCAGCAGCAAAAGGCGGGGCCTAGAAGCTTTCTTT. It yields the protein CASSKRRGLEAFF.

This rearrangement joins TRBV4-2 to TRBJ1-2; TRBD1 matches at 7 bases. The V gene end was trimmed by 4 bases and the J gene end by 4 bases; junction bases not matched to a gene: 9. Per germline, CDR1 LGHNA and CDR2 YNFKEQ. This CDR3 spans 15 amino acids. The DNA for the CDR3 is TGTGCCAGCAGCCGAGACAGGGATGGGTCCTATGGCTACACCTTC. Amino acid sequence: CASSRDRDGSYGYTF.